A selection of T cell receptor beta chains follows, all from one sample in a study of T-cell memory formation after mild COVID-19. TCRdb independently ran MiXCR on the 5' RACE reads; one entry per CDR3 protein. The sample includes about 420,000 distinct CDR3 sequences, around a quarter of them seen just once. Sequencing was performed on PBMCs or a T cell subset sorted from them (not recorded which). The receptors originated from an adult woman who had mild COVID-19 (a few samples of this study predate the infection). Cell type and time point are not known. CDR3s include the opening cysteine and the closing phenylalanine or tryptophan. Each record gives: CDR3 length, V gene, CDR3 protein.

>16|TRBV29-1
CSVEMYDRDSADTQYF
>16|TRBV6-1
CASSEGGQGRVYGYTF
>13|TRBV12-3/TRBV12-4
CASSFRPSYEQYF
>16|TRBV7-3
CASSLGRGGRTDTQYF
>13|TRBV12-3/TRBV12-4
CASSLGVRQTQYF
>18|TRBV10-3
CAISAWGAGDRSSYEQYF
>16|TRBV5-1
CASSLALGVLTYEQYF
>13|TRBV29-1
CSVIQESSYEQYF
>13|TRBV6-5
CAGHLGPHYGYTF
>15|TRBV6-1
CASSESYGGYNEQFF
>14|TRBV2
CASSVNRGNTEAFF
>15|TRBV10-3
CAISESGRGFEKLFF
>13|TRBV12-3/TRBV12-4
CASSRDRSGEAFF
>15|TRBV24-1
CATSDGGLAGETQYF
>16|TRBV12-3/TRBV12-4
CASSLPGTSGYNEQFF
>11|TRBV20-1
CSGGGGYGYTF
>15|TRBV20-1
CSARRTTGNTGELFF
>11|TRBV20-1
CSAEGINEQFF
>15|TRBV5-6
CASSLAGEDSYEQYF
>13|TRBV11-3
CASSLRPRPEQFF
>13|TRBV6-2/TRBV6-3
CASSDLNTGELFF
>15|TRBV6-2/TRBV6-3
CASSYPRAVGQPQHF
>16|TRBV7-2
CASSSPGLAGVETQYF
>12|TRBV29-1
CSGGGRWDEQFF
>14|TRBV29-1
CSILAGGRYNEQFF
>13|TRBV29-1
CSASVGGTYGYTF
>13|TRBV10-3
CAISGPENTEAFF
>13|TRBV6-2/TRBV6-3
CASRKNSYNEQFF
>16|TRBV5-6
CASSLGRLSDGDTQYF
>13|TRBV4-1
CASSQESAGGYTF
>14|TRBV7-2
CASSGAGGLDTQYF
>17|TRBV14
CASSQDYSGVYNSPLHF
>15|TRBV13
CASTPAGRGEYEQYF
>16|TRBV2
CASSNRLAASTDTQYF
>14|TRBV12-3/TRBV12-4
CASSFSVQNTEAFF
>13|TRBV15
CATSRDRFSEAFF
>16|TRBV29-1
CSVDFLFSGDNNEQFF
>14|TRBV20-1
CSARDQGRWTEAFF
>13|TRBV7-2
CASSNDRFYEQYF
>16|TRBV5-1
CASSPAGQGAGETQYF